The 26 T cell receptor beta chains below come from one sample, sequenced in a study of a mutant IDH1 vaccine in newly diagnosed glioma (dated by TCRdb to the early 2020s). The label giving this sample's time point can be read as: week 23, last vaccination. Each vaccine dose, consisting of 300 ug of a 20-mer mutant IDH1 peptide in Montanide, was administered subcutaneously with topical imiquimod. These TCRs' antigens remain unknown. The method behind the library was the immunoSEQ multiplex PCR assay. Drawn from immuneACCESS, this table holds only the in-frame rearrangements with V and J called that TCRdb kept. Clones are partly lost; checked studies trace under half to an unresolved V gene and leave the rest unexplained. The sample table lists 25,000 to 30,000 clones, 80% to 85% of them with a count of one. Clones ranked in the top ten supply around a sixth of the sample. The starting material was PBMCs, obtained from a glioma patient whose treatment included an IDH1 peptide vaccine. The source is a woman younger than 45 with glioma.

The chain joins TRBV6-5 to TRBJ2-2; D not resolved. From germline, CDR1 is MNHEY and CDR2 SVGAGI. The CDR3 consists of 14 residues. Trimming took 0 bases from V and 6 from J, leaving 8 bases between them. The CDR3 sequence is CASSYSGAAGELFF. CDR3 sequence (DNA): TGTGCCAGCAGTTACTCTGGTGCGGCCGGGGAGCTGTTTTTT.

The rearrangement uses TRBV7-8 and TRBJ2-3; D is perhaps TRBD1 or TRBD2 (5 bases each). Germline CDR1 is SGHVS and CDR2 is FQNEAQ. V shed 5 bases and J shed 5 bases, with 20 bases lying between them. CDR3 length: 16 amino acids. CDR3 loop: CASSLPGQAILDTQYF. The CDR3 bases are TGTGCCAGCAGCCTCCCGGGGCAGGCGATACTAGATACGCAGTATTTT.

This clone was detected once. This sequence joins TRBV6-5 and TRBJ1-3; D is undetermined. V was clipped by 8 bases and J by 3 bases, with 11 bases between them. This CDR3 is 13 amino acids long. The V gene's germline CDR1 is MNHEY and CDR2 SVGAGI. The CDR3 here is CASGPVRGNTIYF. CDR3 sequence (DNA): TGTGCCAGCGGGCCGGTGCGTGGAAACACCATATATTTT.

This clone was seen a few times. This chain links TRBV2 with TRBJ1-1; 9 bases are a match to TRBD1. Germline CDR1 is SNHLY and CDR2 is FYNNEI. The CDR3 extends over 15 amino acids. V was clipped by 6 bases and J by 0 bases; unmatched bases: 5. The CDR3 DNA reads TGTGCCAGCAGCGGGACAGGGACCGTGAACACTGAAGCTTTCTTT. Protein sequence: CASSGTGTVNTEAFF.

This chain connects TRBV5-1 to TRBJ1-3, with no clear D. The CDR3 consists of 14 residues. The ends were cut back, 4 bases at V and 0 bases at J, with 8 bases in the middle. CDR1 and CDR2 (germline): SGHRS, YFSETQ. Here the CDR3 DNA reads TGCGCCAGCAGCCAGGCTAGCTCTGGAAACACCATATATTTT. It codes for CASSQASSGNTIYF. The variable domain in full, with the rest retrieved from reference TRBV5-1 and TRBJ1-3, is KAGVTQTPRYLIKTRGQQVTLSCSPISGHRSVSWYQQTPGQGLQFLFEYFSETQRNKGNFPGRFSGRQFSNSRSEMNVSTLELGDSALYLCASSQASSGNTIYFGEGSWLTVV.

This clone came up many times. V and J are TRBV30 and TRBJ1-1; D remains unclear. The CDR3 runs 15 residues. Trimming removed 5 bases at V and 4 bases at J, with 20 bases between. The germline V gene encodes CDR1 GTSNPN and CDR2 SVGIG (reference sequence). CDR3 bases: TGTGCCTGGGATCGGCGGGGTGTTGCTAGCACTGAAGCTTTCTTT. It encodes CAWDRRGVASTEAFF.

The chain joins TRBV1 to TRBJ2-3; no DNA check was done on the table's D call, TRBD2. TRBV1 corresponds to a pseudogene. CDR3 length: 19 amino acids. CDR3 loop: CTSSQDSLAGGINTDTQYF. The CDR3 DNA reads as TGCACCAGCAGCCAAGATTCTCTAGCGGGGGGAATAAACACAGATACGCAGTATTTT.

The chain employs TRBV5-1 and TRBJ2-1; D gene uncertain. The V gene's germline CDR1 is SGHRS and CDR2 YFSETQ. V was clipped by 2 bases and J by 5 bases, with 17 bases between them. The CDR3 runs 16 residues. This CDR3 reads CASSFKHRARDNEQFF. Written as DNA, the CDR3 is TGCGCCAGCAGCTTCAAACACAGAGCAAGGGACAATGAGCAGTTCTTC.

The chain carries TRBV7-8 and TRBJ1-1; D may be TRBD1 (6 bases). The length of the CDR3 is 14 residues. Germline V gives CDR1 SGHVS, CDR2 FQNEAQ. With 5 bases removed from V and 5 bases from J, the gap between germline ends came to 15 bases. CDR3 sequence: CASSGTGRGTEAFF. For the CDR3, the DNA is TGTGCCAGCAGCGGCACAGGGCGTGGAACTGAAGCTTTCTTT.

The chain couples TRBV5-1 to TRBJ2-1; 7 bases agree with TRBD2. J gave up 7 bases and V 0 bases, and 4 bases lay outside the gene matches. The V gene's germline CDR1 is SGHRS and CDR2 YFSETQ. The CDR3 spans 14 residues. The CDR3 spells CASSLGQGGNEQFF. The CDR3 DNA is TGCGCCAGCAGCTTGGGGCAGGGAGGGAATGAGCAGTTCTTC.

The chain employs TRBV27 and TRBJ2-1, with 8 nucleotides matching TRBD1. The CDR3 loop spans 14 amino acids. Germline CDR1 reads MNHEY; CDR2 reads SMNVEV (reference sequence). V lost 2 bases to trimming and J lost 7 bases; unmatched junction nucleotides: 4. CDR3 DNA sequence: TGTGCCAGCAGTTTAGACAGGGGATGGAATGAGCAGTTCTTC. It codes for CASSLDRGWNEQFF.

The genes are TRBV7-9 and TRBJ2-7; the D gene is possibly TRBD1 (6 bases). CDR1 and CDR2 (germline): SEHNR, FQNEAQ (reference sequence). This CDR3 has 16 amino acids. The ends were cut back, 2 bases at V and 5 bases at J, with 19 bases in the middle. CDR3 sequence (DNA): TGTGCCAGCAGCTTATTTTGGGGGCCTGGACGGAACGAGCAGTACTTC. This sequence encodes CASSLFWGPGRNEQYF.

The chain is built from TRBV2 and TRBJ1-2; 8 bases agree with TRBD1. The trim removed 8 bases at V and 8 bases at J, leaving 10 bases unmatched. The CDR3 extends over 13 amino acids. CDR1 and CDR2 (germline): SNHLY, FYNNEI. The chain's CDR3 is CASGDAGTGGYTF. The CDR3 bases are TGTGCCAGCGGGGACGCCGGGACAGGAGGCTACACCTTC.

CDR3 nucleotide sequence: TGTGCCAGCAGCTTGAACGGACGGGGCCCCGAGCAGTACTTC. Translation gives CASSLNGRGPEQYF. The chain carries TRBV5-6 and TRBJ2-7; the D gene could be TRBD1 or TRBD2 (5 bases each). Per the germline V gene, CDR1 is SGHDT and CDR2 is YYEEEE. V lost 1 base, J lost 6 bases, and 14 bases lay in between. The CDR3 has 14 amino acids.

The rearrangement uses TRBV5-6 and TRBJ2-6, with D uncertain. Trimming stripped 2 bases from V and 0 bases from J, with 12 bases between. Germline CDR1 is SGHDT and CDR2 is YYEEEE. The CDR3 length is 17 residues. The CDR3: CASSLEGYRSGANVLTF. The CDR3 DNA reads TGTGCCAGCAGCTTAGAAGGTTACCGCTCTGGGGCCAACGTCCTGACTTTC.

The CDR3 reads CASSQDGDQPQHF. The CDR3 bases are TGTGCCAGCAGCCAAGATGGGGATCAGCCCCAGCATTTT. V gene TRBV4-2 combines with J gene TRBJ1-5; D remains unclear. With 0 bases removed from V and 5 bases from J, the gap between germline ends came to 5 bases. The CDR3 spans 13 residues. Per germline, CDR1 LGHNA and CDR2 YNFKEQ.

The chain joins TRBV18 to TRBJ1-1, with D unresolved. Germline CDR1 KGHSH, CDR2 LQKENI. With 2 bases removed from V and 4 bases from J, the gap between germline ends came to 11 bases. The length of the CDR3 is 14 residues. CDR3 loop: CASSPGSGRTEAFF. CDR3 coding DNA: TGTGCCAGCTCACCAGGGTCCGGGCGCACTGAAGCTTTCTTT.

This clone was recorded only once. CDR3 in DNA: TGTGCCAGCAGTGACGGGGTTAGGGTGTTTTTT. Translating it yields CASSDGVRVFF. The chain recombines TRBV2 with TRBJ1-4; D is unclear. The CDR3 totals 11 residues. CDR1 is SNHLY, CDR2 FYNNEI, per germline. V lost 3 bases, J lost 15 bases, and 11 bases lay in between. The whole variable domain, filled in from reference TRBV2 and TRBJ1-4, reads EPEVTQTPSHQVTQMGQEVILRCVPISNHLYFYWYRQILGQKVEFLVSFYNNEISEKSEIFDDQFSVERPDGSNFTLKIRSTKLEDSAMYFCASSDGVRVFFGSGTQLSVL.

The chain is built from TRBV6-5 and TRBJ2-5, with TRBD1 as a possible D gene (5 bases). This CDR3 spans 13 amino acids. CDR1 and CDR2 from the germline V gene are MNHEY and SVGAGI. The V end lost 4 bases, the J end lost 2 bases, and 8 bases lay between the germline ends. CDR3 coding DNA: TGTGCCAGCAGTTCTAACAGGCAAGAGACCCAGTACTTC. It yields the protein CASSSNRQETQYF.

V is TRBV28 and J is TRBJ2-7; D remains unclear. CDR1 MDHEN and CDR2 SYDVKM come from the germline V gene. Trimming shortened V by 6 bases and J by 2 bases, and 8 bases separated the two germline ends. The CDR3 is made up of 12 amino acids. The CDR3 DNA sequence: TGTGCCAGCAGCCCCCCAGCCTACGAGCAGTACTTC. This translates into CASSPPAYEQYF.

The chain is built from TRBV18 and TRBJ1-5; D uncertain. This CDR3 is built from 14 residues. Germline lookup yields CDR1 KGHSH and CDR2 LQKENI. V lost 3 bases, J lost 2 bases, and 8 bases lay in between. The CDR3 sequence is CASSPSGGNQPQHF. The CDR3 region has the DNA TGTGCCAGCTCACCGTCCGGGGGCAATCAGCCCCAGCATTTT.

The CDR3 here is CASSRDRGYYEQYF. Here the CDR3 DNA reads TGTGCCAGCAGTCGGGACAGGGGGTACTACGAGCAGTACTTC. The V and J genes are TRBV6-6 and TRBJ2-7; 11 nucleotides agree with TRBD1. Germline CDR1 MNHNY, CDR2 SVGAGI (reference sequence). There are 14 residues in the CDR3. J gave up 3 bases and V 5 bases, and 3 bases lay outside the gene matches.

The chain is built from TRBV18 and TRBJ1-6; D gene ambiguous. This CDR3 is built from 17 residues. Germline CDR1 KGHSH, CDR2 LQKENI. Between the trimmed V and J ends, which lost 2 bases and 7 bases, there was a span of 18 bases. The CDR3 DNA is TGTGCCAGCTCACCAGGGCAGATTCAGACCGGGAATTCACCCCTCCACTTT. Protein: CASSPGQIQTGNSPLHF.

Only one count was recorded for this clone. The J gene is TRBJ1-2, the V gene TRBV5-1, with 12 positions matching TRBD1. V shed 4 bases and J 4 bases; nucleotides not matched to a gene: 5. CDR1 is SGHRS and CDR2 is YFSETQ in the germline V gene. The CDR3 extends over 15 amino acids. This CDR3 reads CASSGGTGGSYGYTF. CDR3 DNA sequence: TGCGCCAGCAGCGGGGGGACAGGGGGCAGCTATGGCTACACCTTC.

This rearrangement joins TRBV13 to TRBJ1-2; 12 bases line up with TRBD1. After removal of 0 bases from V and 8 bases from J, the junction contained 7 bases not matched to a gene. CDR1 and CDR2 (germline): PRHDT, FYEKMQ (reference sequence). This CDR3 is 16 amino acids long. The CDR3 DNA sequence: TGTGCCAGCAGCTTAGGGGGACAGGGGGCCGGTGTAGGCTACACCTTC. Its protein is CASSLGGQGAGVGYTF.

The chain recombines TRBV7-2 with TRBJ1-2; no clear D. Trimming shortened V by 5 bases and J by 4 bases, and 11 bases separated the two germline ends. Germline V gene sequence: CDR1 SGHTA, CDR2 FQGNSA. The CDR3 has 13 amino acids. CDR3 nucleotides: TGTGCCAGCAGCCCCGGACCCTTCTATGGCTACACCTTC. Translating gives CASSPGPFYGYTF. Supplemented by reference TRBV7-2 and TRBJ1-2, the full variable domain reads GAGVSQSPSNKVTEKGKDVELRCDPISGHTALYWYRQSLGQGLEFLIYFQGNSAPDKSGLPSDRFSAERTGGSVSTLTIQRTQQEDSAVYLCASSPGPFYGYTFGSGTRLTVV.